Sequencing of this T cell receptor (beta chain) was carried out in a study of shared clonotypes between healthy human individuals. Study-wide context: Researchers assigned three CD4 naive, three CD4 memory, two CD8 naive and one CD8 memory plate to each donor.

The CDR3 is made up of 13 amino acids. Germline CDR1 is SNHLY and CDR2 is FYNNEI. The germline V and J ends were trimmed by 8 bases and 6 bases, with 17 bases remaining between them. TCRdb's copy holds only in-frame clones and misses some; the assay was immunoSEQ multiplex PCR. The table includes approximately 400,000 clones, around 96% detected once. This sequence originates from a man aged 25-45 years in good health. The genes are TRBV2 and TRBJ2-7; no definite D call. Sequenced input: memory CD8+ T cells sorted from blood. The subset was: CD45RO+ cells pooled with CCR7-negative TemRA cells. CDR3 sequence: CASSFRVSGEQYF. The CDR3 DNA follows: TGTGCCAGCTCTTTCCGGGTATCCGGCGAGCAGTACTTC.